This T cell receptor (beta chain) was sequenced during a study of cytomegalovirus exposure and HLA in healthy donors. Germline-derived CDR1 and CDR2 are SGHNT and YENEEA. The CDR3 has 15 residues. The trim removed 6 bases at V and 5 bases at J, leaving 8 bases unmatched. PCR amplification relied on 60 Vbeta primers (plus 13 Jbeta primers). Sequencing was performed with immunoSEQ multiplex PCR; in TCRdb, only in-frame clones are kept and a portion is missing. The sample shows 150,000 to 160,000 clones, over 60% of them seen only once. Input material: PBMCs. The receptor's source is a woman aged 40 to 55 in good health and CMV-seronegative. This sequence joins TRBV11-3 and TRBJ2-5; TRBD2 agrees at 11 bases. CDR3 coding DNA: TGTGCCAGCAGGCCGACTAGCGGGATTCGGGAGACCCAGTACTTC. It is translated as CASRPTSGIRETQYF.